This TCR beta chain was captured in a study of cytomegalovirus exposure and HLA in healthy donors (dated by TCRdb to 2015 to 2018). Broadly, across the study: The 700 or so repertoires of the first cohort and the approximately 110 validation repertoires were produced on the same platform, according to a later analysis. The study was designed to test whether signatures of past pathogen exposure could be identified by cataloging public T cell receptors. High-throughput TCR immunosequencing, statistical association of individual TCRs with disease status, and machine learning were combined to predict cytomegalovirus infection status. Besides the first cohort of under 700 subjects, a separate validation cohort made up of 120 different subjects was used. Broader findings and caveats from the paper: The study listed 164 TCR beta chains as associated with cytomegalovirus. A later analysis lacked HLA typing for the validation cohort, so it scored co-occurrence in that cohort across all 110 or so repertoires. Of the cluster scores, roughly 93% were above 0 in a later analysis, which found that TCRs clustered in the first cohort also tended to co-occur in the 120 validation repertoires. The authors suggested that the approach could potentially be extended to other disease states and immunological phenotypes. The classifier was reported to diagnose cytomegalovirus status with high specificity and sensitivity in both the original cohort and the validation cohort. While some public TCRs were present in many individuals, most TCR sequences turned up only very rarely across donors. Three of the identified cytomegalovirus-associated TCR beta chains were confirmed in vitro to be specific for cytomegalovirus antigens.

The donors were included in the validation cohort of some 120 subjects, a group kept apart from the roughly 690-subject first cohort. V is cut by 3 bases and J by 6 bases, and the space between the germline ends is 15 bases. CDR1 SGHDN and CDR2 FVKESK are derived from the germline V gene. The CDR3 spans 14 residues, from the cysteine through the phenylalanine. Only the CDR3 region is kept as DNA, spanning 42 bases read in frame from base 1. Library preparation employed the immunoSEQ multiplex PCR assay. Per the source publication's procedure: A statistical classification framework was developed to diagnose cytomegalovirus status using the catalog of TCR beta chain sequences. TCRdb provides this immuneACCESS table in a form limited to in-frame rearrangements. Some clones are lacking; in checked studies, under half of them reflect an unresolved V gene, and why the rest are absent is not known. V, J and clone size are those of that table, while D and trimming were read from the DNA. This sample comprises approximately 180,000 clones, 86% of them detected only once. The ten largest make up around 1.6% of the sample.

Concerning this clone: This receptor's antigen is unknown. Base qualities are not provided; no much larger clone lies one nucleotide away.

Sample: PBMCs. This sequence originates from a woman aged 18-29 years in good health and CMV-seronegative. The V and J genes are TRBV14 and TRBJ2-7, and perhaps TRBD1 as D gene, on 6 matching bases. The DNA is TGTGCCAGCAGCCAGATCGGACAGAACGGCGAGCAGTACTTC. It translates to CASSQIGQNGEQYF.